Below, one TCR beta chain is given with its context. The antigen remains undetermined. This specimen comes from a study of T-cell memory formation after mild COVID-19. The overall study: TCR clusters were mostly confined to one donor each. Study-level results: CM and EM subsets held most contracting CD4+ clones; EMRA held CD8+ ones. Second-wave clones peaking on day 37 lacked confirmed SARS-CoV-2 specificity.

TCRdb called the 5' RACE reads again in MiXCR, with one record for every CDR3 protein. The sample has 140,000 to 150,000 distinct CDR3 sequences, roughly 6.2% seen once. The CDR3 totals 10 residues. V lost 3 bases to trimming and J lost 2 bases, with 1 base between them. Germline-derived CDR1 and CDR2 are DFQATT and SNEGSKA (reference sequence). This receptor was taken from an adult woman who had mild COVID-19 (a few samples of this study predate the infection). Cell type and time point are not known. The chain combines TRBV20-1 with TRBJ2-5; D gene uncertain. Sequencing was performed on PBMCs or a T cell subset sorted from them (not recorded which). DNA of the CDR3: TGCAGTGCTAGTCAAGAGACCCAGTACTTC. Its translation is CSASQETQYF.